Below, 32 T cell receptor beta chains from the same sample are listed, as sequenced in a study of cytomegalovirus exposure and HLA in healthy donors. 60 Vbeta and 13 Jbeta primers were used in PCR. Sequencing used immunoSEQ multiplex PCR; TCRdb keeps in-frame clones, though not all of them. Among roughly 150,000 clones listed, approximately 77% were seen once. The source material was PBMCs. The origin of the receptors is a man aged 25-40 years in good health and CMV-seronegative.

This chain uses TRBV12-5 with TRBJ1-4; unclear D gene. The CDR3 is 12 residues long. V lost 6 bases and J lost 7, with 9 bases in between. Germline V CDR1 and CDR2: LGHNT, FRNRAP. The CDR3 DNA follows: TGTGCTAGTGGCCCCTATGGTGAAAAACTGTTTTTT. Its translation is CASGPYGEKLFF.

This chain connects TRBV6-6 to TRBJ2-1; 7 bases line up with TRBD2. This CDR3 is 16 amino acids long. V shed 5 bases and J 6 bases; nucleotides not matched to a gene: 13. CDR1 and CDR2 from the germline V gene are MNHNY and SVGAGI (reference sequence). CDR3 amino acids: CASSPFEGGPVNEQFF. Here the CDR3 DNA reads TGTGCCAGCAGTCCCTTTGAGGGAGGGCCGGTCAATGAGCAGTTCTTC.

The chain couples TRBV4-2 to TRBJ1-2, with 7 positions matching TRBD1. J was trimmed by 8 bases and V by 4 bases; bases with no gene match: 10. The CDR3 loop spans 14 amino acids. The germline V gene has CDR1 LGHNA and CDR2 YNFKEQ. The CDR3 nucleotides are TGTGCCAGCAGCCCTGGGAACGGGGGACAGGGCTACACCTTC. Protein product: CASSPGNGGQGYTF.

CDR3 protein: CASCVTGGGTDTQYF. The CDR3 region has the DNA TGCGCCAGCTGCGTTACAGGGGGCGGGACGGATACGCAGTATTTT. The chain couples TRBV5-1 to TRBJ2-3, with TRBD1 matching over 9 bases. There are 15 residues in the CDR3. CDR1 and CDR2 from the germline V gene are SGHRS and YFSETQ. J gave up 6 bases and V 7 bases, and 12 bases lay outside the gene matches.

This sequence joins TRBV9 and TRBJ2-2; 8 bases align to TRBD1. Looked up from germline, CDR1 is SGDLS and CDR2 is YYNGEE. The V segment lost 5 bases and the J segment 6 bases; nucleotides outside the gene matches: 9. The CDR3 is 15 residues long. The CDR3 protein is CASSGTGGLPGELFF. The CDR3 DNA sequence: TGTGCCAGCAGTGGAACAGGGGGACTCCCCGGGGAGCTGTTTTTT.

The CDR3 here is CASSQDGAAYQPQHF. The CDR3 bases are TGTGCCAGCAGCCAAGATGGGGCAGCGTATCAGCCCCAGCATTTT. The V call is TRBV4-2, the J call TRBJ1-5; a weak D match, TRBD1 (5 bases). The CDR3 has 15 amino acids. V was shortened by 0 bases and J by 5 bases, with 11 bases between the two germline ends. Germline V gives CDR1 LGHNA, CDR2 YNFKEQ.

The rearrangement uses TRBV19 and TRBJ1-2; no reliable D call. V was clipped by 8 bases and J by 8 bases, with 15 bases between them. CDR3 length equals 12 residues. Germline V CDR1 and CDR2: LNHDA, SQIVND (reference sequence). In nucleotides, the CDR3 is TGTGCCAGTCGAAGGCCGGGTGGGGGCTACACCTTC. It codes for CASRRPGGGYTF.

The chain carries TRBV5-1 and TRBJ1-2; TRBD1 might be the D (6 bases). Looked up from germline, CDR1 is SGHRS and CDR2 is YFSETQ. The length of the CDR3 is 14 residues. The V and J ends lost 1 base and 7 bases respectively, with 14 bases between them. The CDR3 DNA reads TGCGCCAGCAGCTTGTTATCAGGGGAAACTGGCTACACCTTC. Encoded protein: CASSLLSGETGYTF. Together with reference TRBV5-1 and TRBJ1-2, the CDR3 gives the full variable domain: KAGVTQTPRYLIKTRGQQVTLSCSPISGHRSVSWYQQTPGQGLQFLFEYFSETQRNKGNFPGRFSGRQFSNSRSEMNVSTLELGDSALYLCASSLLSGETGYTFGSGTRLTVV.

J is TRBJ2-7 and V is TRBV19, with D maybe TRBD2 (5 bases). Trimming shortened V by 4 bases and J by 2 bases, and 15 bases separated the two germline ends. The CDR3 is 15 residues long. CDR1 is LNHDA, CDR2 SQIVND, per germline (reference sequence). The CDR3 DNA reads as TGTGCCAGTAGTACAGGCCGGGGTTATCCCTACGAGCAGTACTTC. This translates into CASSTGRGYPYEQYF.

The genes are TRBV27 and TRBJ1-2; weak D call: TRBD1 (6 bases). The CDR3 is made up of 13 amino acids. Looked up from germline, CDR1 is MNHEY and CDR2 is SMNVEV (reference sequence). V dropped 7 bases and J dropped 4 bases, with 13 bases sitting between them. CDR3 sequence reads: CASIEGVFYGYTF. The CDR3 DNA reads as TGTGCCAGCATCGAGGGGGTTTTCTATGGCTACACCTTC.

In regard to this clone: In the same sample, other DNA sequences code for this CDR3. The V call is TRBV5-6, the J call TRBJ2-1; D gene uncertain. V lost 2 bases and J 10 bases, leaving 10 bases between the germline ends. Per germline, CDR1 SGHDT and CDR2 YYEEEE. The CDR3 extends over 12 amino acids. The CDR3 nucleotides are TGTGCCAGCAGCTTACCTAGAACAGAGCAGTTCTTC. Translated, it gives CASSLPRTEQFF. The variable domain in full, completed from reference TRBV5-6 and TRBJ2-1, reads DAGVTQSPTHLIKTRGQQVTLRCSPKSGHDTVSWYQQALGQGPQFIFQYYEEEERQRGNFPDRFSGHQFPNYSSELNVNALLLGDSALYLCASSLPRTEQFFGPGTRLTVL.

This chain uses TRBV6-1 with TRBJ2-5; tentative D call: TRBD1 (6 bases). The CDR3 has 14 amino acids. Deletions cut 4 bases from V and 5 bases from J, with 14 bases between. CDR1 MNHNS and CDR2 SASEGT come from the germline V gene. The CDR3, as DNA: TGTGCCAGCAGTGGGTACAGGGCCAGGGAGACCCAGTACTTC. Its translation is CASSGYRARETQYF.

The chain links TRBV28 to TRBJ2-2, with D tentatively TRBD2 (5 bases). V was pared by 6 bases and J by 4 bases, with 15 bases between. Germline loops: CDR1 MDHEN, CDR2 SYDVKM. This CDR3 contains 15 residues. CDR3 residues: CASRGAGVATGELFF. DNA for the CDR3: TGTGCCAGCAGGGGAGCCGGGGTCGCCACCGGGGAGCTGTTTTTT.

The V gene is TRBV13, the J gene TRBJ1-3; D possibly corresponds to TRBD1 (6 bases). CDR1 is PRHDT, CDR2 FYEKMQ, per germline (reference sequence). The V gene lost 5 bases and the J gene lost 0 bases, with 14 bases spanning the gap. CDR3 length equals 16 residues. CDR3 residues: CASSPDRLFSGNTIYF. The CDR3 nucleotides are TGTGCCAGCAGCCCTGACAGGCTCTTCTCTGGAAACACCATATATTTT.

The CDR3 loop reads CASSQWRGETQYF. The CDR3 nucleotides are TGCGCCAGCAGCCAGTGGCGGGGGGAGACCCAGTACTTC. This rearrangement joins TRBV4-1 to TRBJ2-5; 7 bases map to TRBD2. V shed 3 bases and J 5 bases; nucleotides not matched to a gene: 3. The germline V gene has CDR1 MGHRA and CDR2 YSYEKL. This CDR3 region has 13 residues.

The chain recombines TRBV30 with TRBJ2-4; 8 nucleotides line up with TRBD2. V lost 0 bases and J lost 7; bases outside the gene matches: 8. Germline assignment: CDR1 GTSNPN and CDR2 SVGIG (reference sequence). This CDR3 has 15 residues. DNA for the CDR3: TGTGCCTGGAGTGTAAGGTCGGGGGGGCTTAACATTCAGTACTTC. Protein product: CAWSVRSGGLNIQYF.

The J gene is TRBJ2-3, the V gene TRBV2; a weak D match, TRBD1 (6 bases). V lost 6 bases and J lost 4, with 17 bases in between. CDR1 SNHLY and CDR2 FYNNEI come from the germline V gene. This CDR3 spans 15 amino acids. CDR3 loop: CASRLTGTLADTQYF. The CDR3, as DNA: TGTGCCAGCAGACTTACCGGGACACTTGCAGATACGCAGTATTTT.

This clone was observed a handful of times. The CDR3 DNA reads as TGTGCCAGCAGCTCGGCAGGGGGCGCGGTCTATGGCTACACCTTC. Translating gives CASSSAGGAVYGYTF. The V gene is TRBV5-6, the J gene TRBJ1-2; 8 bases are a match to TRBD1. The CDR3 has 15 residues. V lost 3 bases, J lost 4 bases, and 8 bases stayed unmatched. Germline V gives CDR1 SGHDT, CDR2 YYEEEE.

The J gene is TRBJ2-7, the V gene TRBV28, with TRBD1 matching over 9 bases. This CDR3 spans 14 amino acids. Germline V gene sequence: CDR1 MDHEN, CDR2 SYDVKM. The V segment lost 5 bases and the J segment 9 bases; nucleotides outside the gene matches: 11. CDR3 in amino acids: CASSREQGALGQYF. CDR3 nucleotide sequence: TGTGCCAGCAGTCGGGAACAGGGGGCGCTTGGGCAGTACTTC.

The chain recombines TRBV2 with TRBJ2-4, with 9 bases lining up with TRBD2. Germline lookup yields CDR1 SNHLY and CDR2 FYNNEI. Trimming took 3 bases from V and 7 from J; bases not matched to a gene: 7. The CDR3 has 15 amino acids. The CDR3 loop is CASSEHTSGSNIQYF. The CDR3 DNA follows: TGTGCCAGCAGTGAGCATACTAGCGGGTCTAACATTCAGTACTTC. Combining the CDR3 with reference TRBV2 and TRBJ2-4 gives the whole variable domain EPEVTQTPSHQVTQMGQEVILRCVPISNHLYFYWYRQILGQKVEFLVSFYNNEISEKSEIFDDQFSVERPDGSNFTLKIRSTKLEDSAMYFCASSEHTSGSNIQYFGAGTRLSVL.

The chain joins TRBV11-2 to TRBJ2-5; a weak D match, TRBD2 (5 bases). In germline, CDR1 is SGHAT, CDR2 FQNNGV. The germline V and J ends were trimmed by 3 bases and 5 bases, with 10 bases remaining between them. The CDR3 runs 13 residues. The CDR3 bases are TGTGCCAGCAGCTTCGGGGAAGGGGAGACCCAGTACTTC. Protein sequence: CASSFGEGETQYF.

The chain couples TRBV5-6 to TRBJ2-5; 7 bases fit TRBD2. Unmatched junction bases numbered 8, after V lost 2 bases and J lost 4 bases. Germline V CDR1 and CDR2: SGHDT, YYEEEE. This CDR3 is 15 amino acids long. The CDR3 is CASSFAGGSRETQYF. Written as DNA, the CDR3 is TGTGCCAGCAGCTTTGCGGGCGGGAGTCGAGAGACCCAGTACTTC.

This clone was seen a few times. The chain employs TRBV27 and TRBJ1-2; 8 bases agree with TRBD1. CDR1 is MNHEY, CDR2 SMNVEV, per germline (reference sequence). The CDR3 extends over 16 amino acids. The V gene end was trimmed by 2 bases and the J gene end by 5 bases; junction bases not matched to a gene: 10. The DNA of the CDR3 is TGTGCCAGCAGTTTACGTGGACAGGGAATAGGGTATGGCTACACCTTC. Residues: CASSLRGQGIGYGYTF.

This chain joins TRBV4-1 and TRBJ2-7; a possible D gene is TRBD1 (6 bases). Per the germline V gene, CDR1 is MGHRA and CDR2 is YSYEKL. This CDR3 contains 15 residues. V was trimmed by 1 base and J by 0 bases, leaving 10 bases between them. For the CDR3, the DNA is TGCGCCAGCAGCCAAGGACAGGCGGCCTCCTACGAGCAGTACTTC. Translated: CASSQGQAASYEQYF.

The V and J genes are TRBV6-5 and TRBJ1-3; no clear D. The CDR3 loop spans 16 amino acids. V was clipped by 0 bases and J by 2 bases, with 11 bases between them. Germline V lookup: CDR1 MNHEY, CDR2 SVGAGI. The CDR3 sequence: CASSYSAGTTGNTIYF. The CDR3 bases are TGTGCCAGCAGTTACTCGGCAGGCACGACTGGAAACACCATATATTTT.

In DNA, the CDR3 is TGTGCCAGCAGCCCCGGCGCGGCAGCTGGCACAGATACGCAGTATTTT. This gives the protein CASSPGAAAGTDTQYF. The rearrangement links TRBV28 to TRBJ2-3; D ambiguous. The V end was cut by 6 bases, the J end by 1 base, with 17 bases between. CDR3 size: 16 residues. Per germline, CDR1 MDHEN and CDR2 SYDVKM.

The V and J genes are TRBV7-9 and TRBJ2-1, with D possibly matching TRBD2 (6 bases). From germline, CDR1 is SEHNR and CDR2 FQNEAQ (reference sequence). The CDR3 has 14 amino acids. V shed 8 bases and J shed 5 bases, with 16 bases lying between them. The CDR3 region is CASGEISGNNEQFF. The CDR3 DNA reads as TGTGCCAGCGGGGAGATTAGCGGAAACAATGAGCAGTTCTTC.

The rearrangement uses TRBV6-6 and TRBJ1-4; D ambiguous. The ends were cut back, 8 bases at V and 0 bases at J, with 10 bases in the middle. Germline-derived CDR1 and CDR2 are MNHNY and SVGAGI (reference sequence). CDR3 length: 14 residues. CDR3 sequence: CASYFVATNEKLFF. CDR3 sequence (DNA): TGTGCCAGCTATTTTGTCGCAACTAATGAAAAACTGTTTTTT.

The V gene is TRBV9, the J gene TRBJ1-2; D not certain. The germline V gene encodes CDR1 SGDLS and CDR2 YYNGEE. The CDR3 totals 12 residues. The germline V and J ends were trimmed by 3 bases and 5 bases, with 8 bases remaining between them. CDR3 in DNA: TGTGCCAGCAGCGCCCAGTCTTATGGCTACACCTTC. It is translated as CASSAQSYGYTF.

The rearrangement uses TRBV28 and TRBJ1-5; no clear D. Germline V gene sequence: CDR1 MDHEN, CDR2 SYDVKM. Trimming pared 6 bases from V and 10 bases from J, leaving 13 bases between. This CDR3 spans 12 amino acids. For the CDR3, the DNA is TGTGCCAGCAGCCGCGCCATTGAACCCCAGCATTTT. Translated: CASSRAIEPQHF. The full variable domain, with the rest looked up from reference TRBV28 and TRBJ1-5, is DVKVTQSSRYLVKRTGEKVFLECVQDMDHENMFWYRQDPGLGLRLIYFSYDVKMKEKGDIPEGYSVSREKKERFSLILESASTNQTSMYLCASSRAIEPQHFGDGTRLSIL.

The J gene is TRBJ2-3, the V gene TRBV7-6; D is unclear. The CDR3 is made up of 14 amino acids. The germline V and J ends were trimmed by 5 bases and 0 bases, with 9 bases remaining between them. Germline CDR1 and CDR2: SGHVS and FNYEAQ. This CDR3 is CASSPKASTDTQYF. The CDR3 DNA reads as TGTGCCAGCAGCCCTAAAGCTAGCACAGATACGCAGTATTTT.

Concerning this clone: Germline and junction disagree at one end, which may indicate a read error. This CDR3 is CASSFGTADHGELFF. CDR3 nucleotide sequence: TGTGCTAGCAGCTTTGGGACAGCGGACCACGGGGAGCTGTTTTTT. This chain uses TRBV7-7 with TRBJ2-2; 7 bases agree with TRBD1. The CDR3 runs to 15 residues. In germline, CDR1 is SSHAT, CDR2 FNYEAQ (reference sequence).